A selection of T cell receptor beta chains follows, all from one sample in a study of blood T cell repertoires in COVID-19. The data were produced by immunoSEQ multiplex PCR, yet TCRdb's version contains in-frame clones alone and is incomplete. The sample carries about 120,000 clones, more than 60% recorded once. The sequenced material came from peripheral blood. The source is a man between 65 and 79 years old with acute or convalescent COVID-19. Both conserved end residues are part of each CDR3. Each record gives: CDR3 DNA, CDR3 protein, V gene, D gene, clone size, J gene. A D gene is named only where the DNA matches it firmly. Clone size is shown for a subset of rows, as once, few, many or a class of expanded clone.

CDR3nt: TGTGCCAGCATGAGGGGACTTAATGAAAAACTGTTTTTT
CDR3aa: CASMRGLNEKLFF
v_gene: TRBV6-5
d_gene: NA
abundance: NA
j_gene: TRBJ1-4

CDR3nt: TGTGCCAGCAGCCAAGAACTACGCCTAGCGGTGTGGGTTGAGCAGTTCTTC
CDR3aa: CASSQELRLAVWVEQFF
v_gene: TRBV3-1/TRBV3-2
d_gene: TRBD2
abundance: NA
j_gene: TRBJ2-1

CDR3nt: TGTGCCAGCAGCTTAGTTCTAGCGGGGGGGCATGCTCATGAGCAGTTCTTC
CDR3aa: CASSLVLAGGHAHEQFF
v_gene: TRBV11-3
d_gene: TRBD2
abundance: NA
j_gene: TRBJ2-1

CDR3nt: TGCAGTGCTCAGGGGGACGGCGGGCAGTACTTC
CDR3aa: CSAQGDGGQYF
v_gene: TRBV20-1
d_gene: TRBD1
abundance: NA
j_gene: TRBJ2-7

CDR3nt: TGTGCCAGCAGCCAGGCACAGGGTGGGAACACTGAAGCTTTCTTT
CDR3aa: CASSQAQGGNTEAFF
v_gene: TRBV3-1/TRBV3-2
d_gene: NA
abundance: once
j_gene: TRBJ1-1

CDR3nt: TGTGCCAGCAGCCCAGGTTGGACTCCCTCCGACTACGAGCAGTACTTC
CDR3aa: CASSPGWTPSDYEQYF
v_gene: TRBV3-1/TRBV3-2
d_gene: NA
abundance: once
j_gene: TRBJ2-7

CDR3nt: TGTGCCAGCAGTAACCGGGACAGGGGTTCCTACAATGAGCAGTTCTTC
CDR3aa: CASSNRDRGSYNEQFF
v_gene: TRBV6-6
d_gene: TRBD1
abundance: NA
j_gene: TRBJ2-1

CDR3nt: TGTGCCAGTCGGGGTCTAAGCTCTGGAAACACCATATATTTT
CDR3aa: CASRGLSSGNTIYF
v_gene: TRBV19
d_gene: NA
abundance: NA
j_gene: TRBJ1-3

CDR3nt: TGTGCCAGCAGCGTCAGGGATTCCACCGGGGAGCTGTTTTTT
CDR3aa: CASSVRDSTGELFF
v_gene: TRBV9
d_gene: NA
abundance: NA
j_gene: TRBJ2-2

CDR3nt: TGTGCCAGCAGCTTGTCCAGGGGAAGCACAGATACGCAGTATTTT
CDR3aa: CASSLSRGSTDTQYF
v_gene: TRBV7-6
d_gene: NA
abundance: NA
j_gene: TRBJ2-3

CDR3nt: TGCGCCAGCAGCCGGTATGCCCGGGACACTGAAGCTTTCTTT
CDR3aa: CASSRYARDTEAFF
v_gene: TRBV5-1
d_gene: NA
abundance: NA
j_gene: TRBJ1-1

CDR3nt: TGCGCCAGCAGCCCACGGACAGGGAGCTCCTACAATGAGCAGTTCTTC
CDR3aa: CASSPRTGSSYNEQFF
v_gene: TRBV4-3
d_gene: TRBD1
abundance: NA
j_gene: TRBJ2-1

CDR3nt: TGTGCCAGTAGCCGCGGACTAGACTCTTCCAATGAGCAGTTCTTC
CDR3aa: CASSRGLDSSNEQFF
v_gene: TRBV19
d_gene: TRBD2
abundance: NA
j_gene: TRBJ2-1

CDR3nt: TGTGCCAGCAGTTCTGACATATATAGCAATCAGCCCCAGCATTTT
CDR3aa: CASSSDIYSNQPQHF
v_gene: TRBV7-9
d_gene: NA
abundance: many
j_gene: TRBJ1-5

CDR3nt: TGTGCCAGCAGTTTACCCGGACAGGGGCAAGAGACCCAGTACTTC
CDR3aa: CASSLPGQGQETQYF
v_gene: TRBV28
d_gene: TRBD1
abundance: NA
j_gene: TRBJ2-5

CDR3nt: TGTGCCAGCACGATTGGGACAGGCACCCTCCACTTT
CDR3aa: CASTIGTGTLHF
v_gene: TRBV6-5
d_gene: TRBD1
abundance: NA
j_gene: TRBJ1-6

CDR3nt: TGTGCCAGCAGCCCTGGGACAGCGAACACTGAAGCTTTCTTT
CDR3aa: CASSPGTANTEAFF
v_gene: TRBV7-2
d_gene: TRBD1
abundance: NA
j_gene: TRBJ1-1

CDR3nt: TGCGCCAGCAGCTTCCAGGGTTCCTCCACTGAAGCTTTCTTT
CDR3aa: CASSFQGSSTEAFF
v_gene: TRBV5-1
d_gene: NA
abundance: NA
j_gene: TRBJ1-1

CDR3nt: TGTGCCAGTAGTATGGAGGGGGCGAAGACCTACGAGCAGTACTTC
CDR3aa: CASSMEGAKTYEQYF
v_gene: TRBV19
d_gene: NA
abundance: NA
j_gene: TRBJ2-7

CDR3nt: TGTGCCAGCAGCCCCAGGGGACCCGGCACTGAAGCTTTCTTT
CDR3aa: CASSPRGPGTEAFF
v_gene: TRBV6-5
d_gene: NA
abundance: NA
j_gene: TRBJ1-1

CDR3nt: TGTGCCAGCAGCCAACAGGGGAACTATGGCTACACCTTC
CDR3aa: CASSQQGNYGYTF
v_gene: TRBV5-6
d_gene: TRBD1
abundance: NA
j_gene: TRBJ1-2

CDR3nt: TGTGCCACCAGTGATTTACGAGGGGGCTCCTACAATGAGCAGTTCTTC
CDR3aa: CATSDLRGGSYNEQFF
v_gene: TRBV24-1
d_gene: NA
abundance: NA
j_gene: TRBJ2-1

CDR3nt: TGTGCCAGCAGCTTAGGAGGGAAACAGACCCAGTACTTC
CDR3aa: CASSLGGKQTQYF
v_gene: TRBV7-9
d_gene: NA
abundance: NA
j_gene: TRBJ2-5

CDR3nt: TGTGCCAGCAGCAAATGGGCAAACTATGGCTACACCTTC
CDR3aa: CASSKWANYGYTF
v_gene: TRBV21-1
d_gene: NA
abundance: NA
j_gene: TRBJ1-2

CDR3nt: TGTGCCAGCAGCGTGGGACAGGGGTACAATGAGCAGTTCTTC
CDR3aa: CASSVGQGYNEQFF
v_gene: TRBV9
d_gene: TRBD1
abundance: NA
j_gene: TRBJ2-1

CDR3nt: TGCAGCGTGTGGACAGGAGGCCAAGAGACCCAGTACTTC
CDR3aa: CSVWTGGQETQYF
v_gene: TRBV29-1
d_gene: TRBD1
abundance: NA
j_gene: TRBJ2-5

CDR3nt: TGTGCCAGCAGCTTGCGGACAGGGGTCACAGATACGCAGTATTTT
CDR3aa: CASSLRTGVTDTQYF
v_gene: TRBV7-9
d_gene: TRBD1
abundance: NA
j_gene: TRBJ2-3

CDR3nt: TGTGCCAGCAGCTTCAGACAGAGCTCACCCCTCCACTTT
CDR3aa: CASSFRQSSPLHF
v_gene: TRBV7-3
d_gene: NA
abundance: NA
j_gene: TRBJ1-6

CDR3nt: TGTGCCAGCAGTCCTCACACCGGGGAGCTGTTTTTT
CDR3aa: CASSPHTGELFF
v_gene: TRBV12-3/TRBV12-4
d_gene: NA
abundance: NA
j_gene: TRBJ2-2

CDR3nt: TGTGCCAGCAGTGACACCTCTAGCGGGGGTTACAATGAGCAGTTCTTC
CDR3aa: CASSDTSSGGYNEQFF
v_gene: TRBV6-4
d_gene: TRBD2
abundance: NA
j_gene: TRBJ2-1

CDR3nt: TGTGCCAGCAGTGTTGGAGGGCTTAACTATGGCTACACCTTC
CDR3aa: CASSVGGLNYGYTF
v_gene: TRBV2
d_gene: NA
abundance: NA
j_gene: TRBJ1-2

CDR3nt: TGTGCCAGCAGCTCGACACCCTACTATGGCTACACCTTC
CDR3aa: CASSSTPYYGYTF
v_gene: TRBV7-2
d_gene: NA
abundance: NA
j_gene: TRBJ1-2

CDR3nt: TGTGCCAGCAGCCCCATGGCGGGGGGGGATCAGCCCCAGCATTTT
CDR3aa: CASSPMAGGDQPQHF
v_gene: TRBV9
d_gene: NA
abundance: NA
j_gene: TRBJ1-5

CDR3nt: TGTGCCAGCTCACCCCGCGGGACTGCAACTAATGAAAAACTGTTTTTT
CDR3aa: CASSPRGTATNEKLFF
v_gene: TRBV18
d_gene: NA
abundance: NA
j_gene: TRBJ1-4

CDR3nt: TGTGCCAGCAGCGTATCAGGGGCGTCTAATGAAAAACTGTTTTTT
CDR3aa: CASSVSGASNEKLFF
v_gene: TRBV7-7
d_gene: NA
abundance: once
j_gene: TRBJ1-4

CDR3nt: TGTGCCAGCAGCAAAAGCAGGGAAGAGGACGTCGACAATGAGCAGTTCTTC
CDR3aa: CASSKSREEDVDNEQFF
v_gene: TRBV21-1
d_gene: NA
abundance: NA
j_gene: TRBJ2-1

CDR3nt: TGTGCCAGCCGGCGGGGGCCTCAAGAGACCCAGTACTTC
CDR3aa: CASRRGPQETQYF
v_gene: TRBV19
d_gene: NA
abundance: NA
j_gene: TRBJ2-5

CDR3nt: TGTGCCAGTAGTATGGGTGTTTTTCGGGTTAAGGTTTCACCCCTCCACTTT
CDR3aa: CASSMGVFRVKVSPLHF
v_gene: TRBV19
d_gene: NA
abundance: NA
j_gene: TRBJ1-6

CDR3nt: TGCAGTGCTAGTATGCGAAGCACCGGGGAGCTGTTTTTT
CDR3aa: CSASMRSTGELFF
v_gene: TRBV20-1
d_gene: NA
abundance: NA
j_gene: TRBJ2-2

CDR3nt: TGTGCCAGCAGTGAGTGGACAGGGTGGGACAATGAGCAGTTCTTC
CDR3aa: CASSEWTGWDNEQFF
v_gene: TRBV6-4
d_gene: TRBD1
abundance: NA
j_gene: TRBJ2-1

CDR3nt: TGTGCCAGCAGTGACAGGGGCGGCTACACCTTC
CDR3aa: CASSDRGGYTF
v_gene: TRBV25-1
d_gene: NA
abundance: NA
j_gene: TRBJ1-2

CDR3nt: TGCGCCAGCAGCTCCACGGGGGGTAGTCTTTACAATGAGCAGTTCTTC
CDR3aa: CASSSTGGSLYNEQFF
v_gene: TRBV5-1
d_gene: TRBD2
abundance: NA
j_gene: TRBJ2-1

CDR3nt: TGTGCCAGCAGCTTAACGGACATCGGTCAGCCCCAGCATTTT
CDR3aa: CASSLTDIGQPQHF
v_gene: TRBV7-2
d_gene: NA
abundance: NA
j_gene: TRBJ1-5

CDR3nt: TGTGCCAGCAGTTTACAGATCGGGGAGCTGTTTTTT
CDR3aa: CASSLQIGELFF
v_gene: TRBV28
d_gene: NA
abundance: few
j_gene: TRBJ2-2

CDR3nt: TGCGCCAGCAGCCAGATACCAGGGACACATGTCGAGCAGTACTTC
CDR3aa: CASSQIPGTHVEQYF
v_gene: TRBV4-3
d_gene: NA
abundance: NA
j_gene: TRBJ2-7

CDR3nt: TGTGCCAGCAGTACCTCCCGGGACAGGGGGCTTGTGGGCGAGCAGTTCTTC
CDR3aa: CASSTSRDRGLVGEQFF
v_gene: TRBV27
d_gene: TRBD1
abundance: NA
j_gene: TRBJ2-1

CDR3nt: TGTGCCAGCTCACTAGGACAGGCTCCGAATTCACCCCTCCACTTT
CDR3aa: CASSLGQAPNSPLHF
v_gene: TRBV18
d_gene: TRBD1
abundance: NA
j_gene: TRBJ1-6

CDR3nt: TGTGCCAGCAGCTTTAACGGTGGAGAGACCCAGTACTTC
CDR3aa: CASSFNGGETQYF
v_gene: TRBV7-2
d_gene: NA
abundance: NA
j_gene: TRBJ2-5

CDR3nt: TGTGCCCCTCAACCTCGGACAGTTCCAAACTATGGCTACACCTTC
CDR3aa: CAPQPRTVPNYGYTF
v_gene: TRBV10-3
d_gene: NA
abundance: NA
j_gene: TRBJ1-2